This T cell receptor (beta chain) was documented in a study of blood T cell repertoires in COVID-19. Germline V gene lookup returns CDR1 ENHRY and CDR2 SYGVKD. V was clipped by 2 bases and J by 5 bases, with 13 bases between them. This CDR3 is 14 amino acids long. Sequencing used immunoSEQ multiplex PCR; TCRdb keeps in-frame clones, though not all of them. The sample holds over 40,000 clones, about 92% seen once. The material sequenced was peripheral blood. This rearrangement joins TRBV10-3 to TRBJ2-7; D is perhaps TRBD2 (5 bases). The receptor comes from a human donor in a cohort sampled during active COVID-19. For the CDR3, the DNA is TGTGCCATCAGTGAGACGGCCGGGGTGGACGAGCAGTACTTC. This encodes CAISETAGVDEQYF.